The 18 T cell receptor beta chains below were found in one sample sequenced in a study of T cell responses to AZD1222 COVID-19 vaccine. Some clones are missing from TCRdb's copy, which holds only in-frame ones; the method was immunoSEQ multiplex PCR. The sample yields about 130,000 clones, over 70% seen once. Sequenced here: peripheral blood, sampled on day 0 of AZD1222 vaccination. Every receptor here comes from an adult in good health.

This clone was observed a single time. The genes are TRBV16 and TRBJ1-1; 7 bases are a match to TRBD1. V lost 3 bases to trimming and J lost 3 bases; unmatched junction nucleotides: 4. CDR1 is KGHSY and CDR2 is FQNENV in the germline V gene. The CDR3 is 14 amino acids. CDR3 DNA: TGTGCCAGCAGCCAGGGACAGTCCTACACTGAAGCTTTCTTT. Translation: CASSQGQSYTEAFF.

This clone was observed a few times. The chain couples TRBV20-1 to TRBJ1-2; possible D gene TRBD1, 5 bases. The germline V gene encodes CDR1 DFQATT and CDR2 SNEGSKA (reference sequence). The CDR3 is made up of 13 amino acids. The V end was cut by 3 bases, the J end by 0 bases, with 8 bases between. This chain's CDR3 is CSASRGPNYGYTF. The CDR3 DNA reads as TGCAGTGCTAGTAGGGGCCCTAACTATGGCTACACCTTC.

The chain is built from TRBV6-6 and TRBJ2-1; maybe TRBD2 (6 bases). Per the germline V gene, CDR1 is MNHNY and CDR2 is SVGAGI (reference sequence). The ends were cut back, 2 bases at V and 14 bases at J, with 10 bases in the middle. This CDR3 is built from 11 residues. CDR3 in amino acids: CASSYRETEFF. In nucleotides, the CDR3 is TGTGCCAGCAGTTACCGGGAGACGGAGTTCTTC.

The chain couples TRBV29-1 to TRBJ1-4, with unresolved D. In germline, CDR1 is SQVTM, CDR2 ANQGSEA. Trimming removed 7 bases at V and 5 bases at J, with 8 bases between. The CDR3 length is 11 residues. In DNA form, the CDR3 reads TGCAGCGCCCGGTCGAATGAAAAACTGTTTTTT. Encoded protein: CSARSNEKLFF.

J is TRBJ2-3 and V is TRBV6-2 or TRBV6-3, with TRBD2 matching over 12 bases. CDR1 MNHEY and CDR2 SVGEGT come from the germline V gene. CDR3 length: 18 residues. Germline trimming cut 2 bases from V and 3 bases from J; bases unmatched to any gene: 9. The CDR3 reads CASSYRPSGGAKTDTQYF. In DNA form, the CDR3 reads TGTGCCAGCAGTTACAGGCCTAGCGGGGGGGCAAAGACAGATACGCAGTATTTT.

The chain combines TRBV5-1 with TRBJ1-2; D may be TRBD1 (5 bases). The CDR3 is 15 residues long. Trimming removed 0 bases at V and 4 bases at J, with 13 bases between. Germline loops: CDR1 SGHRS, CDR2 YFSETQ. This CDR3 is CASSLDGALVYGYTF. CDR3 DNA: TGCGCCAGCAGCTTGGATGGGGCGCTTGTCTATGGCTACACCTTC.

The chain is built from TRBV3-1 (or the pseudogene TRBV3-2) and TRBJ1-1, with D uncertain. Germline V lookup: CDR1 LGHDT, CDR2 YNNKEL (reference sequence). The CDR3 covers 15 residues. Trimming shortened V by 1 base and J by 1 base, and 10 bases separated the two germline ends. CDR3 in amino acids: CASSQGRLENTEAFF. CDR3 in DNA: TGTGCCAGCAGCCAAGGACGGCTGGAGAACACTGAAGCTTTCTTT.

On this clone: Germline and junction disagree at one end, which may indicate a read error. Other DNA sequences in this specimen translate into the identical CDR3. The V call is TRBV9, the J call TRBJ1-5; 7 nucleotides line up with TRBD1. Germline V CDR1 and CDR2: SGDLS, YYNGEE. The CDR3 is 14 amino acids. CDR3 sequence: CASSVGQGNQPQHF. In nucleotides, the CDR3 is TGTGCCAGTAGCGTTGGACAGGGCAATCAGCCCCAGCATTTT.

V gene TRBV5-4 combines with J gene TRBJ2-1; perhaps TRBD1 as D (6 bases). Trimming removed 4 bases from V and 0 bases from J, with 17 bases in between. Germline loops: CDR1 SGHNT, CDR2 YYREEE (reference sequence). CDR3 size: 17 residues. CDR3 region: CASSRQVGPSSYNEQFF. The CDR3 DNA is TGTGCCAGCAGCCGACAGGTTGGCCCAAGCTCCTACAATGAGCAGTTCTTC.

The J gene is TRBJ2-7, the V gene TRBV4-1; 9 positions match TRBD2. The CDR3 contains 15 residues. With V trimmed by 0 bases and J by 3 bases, 3 bases remained unmatched. Germline V gene sequence: CDR1 MGHRA, CDR2 YSYEKL. The CDR3 DNA follows: TGCGCCAGCAGCCAAGAGAAGCGGGGGGACTACGAGCAGTACTTC. It encodes CASSQEKRGDYEQYF.

The CDR3, as DNA: TGCGCCAGCACTAAGGGTGGGACAGCCTTCAATGGCTACACCTTC. Translated, it gives CASTKGGTAFNGYTF. The chain couples TRBV4-1 to TRBJ1-2; 7 bases line up with TRBD1. Germline-derived CDR1 and CDR2 are MGHRA and YSYEKL. The J segment lost 6 bases and the V segment lost 7 bases, leaving 14 bases of the junction unmatched. This CDR3 spans 15 amino acids.

The J gene is TRBJ2-7, the V gene TRBV9; D is unclear. CDR1 and CDR2 (germline): SGDLS, YYNGEE. The V end lost 0 bases, the J end lost 6 bases, and 19 bases lay between the germline ends. The CDR3 runs to 16 residues. The CDR3 sequence: CASSVGSETLLAEQYF. The CDR3 DNA reads as TGTGCCAGCAGCGTAGGCAGCGAAACATTATTGGCCGAGCAGTACTTC.

This chain's CDR3 is CASSFGTGADTQYF. The DNA for the CDR3 is TGTGCCAGTAGTTTCGGGACAGGGGCAGATACGCAGTATTTT. The genes are TRBV19 and TRBJ2-3; 10 bases map to TRBD1. The CDR3 is 14 residues long. V gave up 5 bases and J gave up 4 bases; unmatched junction bases: 3. Germline V lookup: CDR1 LNHDA, CDR2 SQIVND (reference sequence).

With regard to this clone: In the same sample, other DNA sequences code for this CDR3. This chain links TRBV7-2 with TRBJ1-1; no firm D call. CDR1 is SGHTA and CDR2 is FQGNSA in the germline V gene. The CDR3 is made up of 15 amino acids. The V end was cut by 1 base, the J end by 0 bases, with 9 bases between. This CDR3 reads CASSLVAGMNTEAFF. In DNA, the CDR3 is TGTGCCAGCAGCTTAGTGGCGGGGATGAACACTGAAGCTTTCTTT.

This clone was recorded once. The rearrangement links TRBV18 to TRBJ2-2; 11 bases line up with TRBD1. The CDR3 loop spans 18 amino acids. The ends lost 1 base at V and 3 bases at J; junction bases unmatched: 7. Germline loops: CDR1 KGHSH, CDR2 LQKENI. The CDR3: CASSPRTGGAGDTGELFF. DNA of the CDR3: TGTGCCAGCTCACCACGGACAGGGGGCGCGGGGGACACCGGGGAGCTGTTTTTT.

The chain is built from TRBV14 and TRBJ1-4; TRBD1 matches 7 bases. The germline V gene encodes CDR1 SGHDN and CDR2 FVKESK. The ends lost 3 bases at V and 0 bases at J; junction bases unmatched: 13. The CDR3 consists of 19 residues. The CDR3 spells CASSHSGQLKGSTNEKLFF. The DNA for the CDR3 is TGTGCCAGCAGCCATTCGGGACAGTTAAAGGGCTCAACTAATGAAAAACTGTTTTTT.

The gene calls are TRBV7-9 and TRBJ2-5; D is unclear. Germline CDR1 SEHNR, CDR2 FQNEAQ (reference sequence). The V and J ends lost 0 bases and 2 bases respectively, with 10 bases between them. The CDR3 spans 15 residues. Written as DNA, the CDR3 is TGTGCCAGCAGCTTAGCAGTGGCGGCGCAAGAGACCCAGTACTTC. It yields the protein CASSLAVAAQETQYF.

The chain links TRBV18 to TRBJ2-1; no reliable D call. V gave up 3 bases and J gave up 7 bases, with 10 bases separating them. CDR1 is KGHSH, CDR2 LQKENI, per germline. This CDR3 contains 13 residues. Here the CDR3 reads CASSPEMGNEQFF. The CDR3 DNA reads as TGTGCCAGCTCACCTGAAATGGGTAATGAGCAGTTCTTC.